This T cell receptor beta chain was captured by sequencing in a study of CD8+ T cells in alopecia areata (dated by TCRdb to the late 2010s). At the level of the whole study: The treated patients took part in an open-label pilot trial in which moderate-to-severe alopecia areata was treated with oral tofacitinib at 5 to 10 mg twice daily. Scalp clonality was compared among normal scalp (n=4), patchy alopecia areata scalp (n=8), and alopecia totalis/universalis scalp (n=8). Human TCRbeta sequencing covered scalp tissue and sorted CD4+ and CD8+ peripheral blood T cells from patchy and totalis/universalis alopecia areata patients and healthy controls. The RNA source kit depended on sample type: the PAXgene miRNA kit for fixed scalp, the miRNeasy kit for PBMCs, and the RNeasy kit for mouse skin. Biopsies were taken from tofacitinib-treated patients at baseline and at 4 and 24 weeks of treatment, and a later scalp biopsy was taken in several of the tofacitinib-treated patients. The study used high-throughput TCRbeta sequencing to examine T cell clonal expansion in alopecia areata, in both the C3H/HeJ mouse model and human patients. The SALT score, which quantifies the percentage of affected scalp surface area, was used to measure disease severity in treated patients. Tofacitinib was administered for 6 to 18 months, and 6 months of follow-up off drug were then conducted to assess delayed response and recurrence. Amplification of TCRbeta CDR3 regions was done by immunoSEQ multiplex PCR using 35 Vbeta forward primers and 13 Jbeta reverse primers.

Preparation of the library involved the immunoSEQ multiplex PCR assay. RNA was extracted from all samples and reverse transcribed into cDNA as template for TCR sequencing. SuperScript III was used to make first-strand cDNA, primed with a 2:1 mix of oligo-dT and random hexamers. A synthetic immune receptor repertoire was used to gauge amplification bias, and whatever bias remained was removed computationally. The original pipeline was this. Raw reads were preprocessed for error removal, and CDR3 was defined according to IMGT conventions as running from the conserved cysteine to phenylalanine. To get clonality, Shannon entropy was normalized by log2 of the number of productive unique TCRs and the result was subtracted from 1. Whether each scalp clone was CD4 or CD8 was inferred by checking scalp TCRbeta sequences against the CD4 and CD8 repertoires from sorted blood. TCRdb holds this immuneACCESS table with in-frame rearrangements only. Some clones are missing; in checked studies, unresolved V genes explain under half, and the rest has no known cause. V and J calls and clone size follow that table, whereas D and trimming were derived from the DNA. Counted in this sample were some 130,000 clones; nearly 55% of them appeared once. 15% to 20% of the sample rests with the top ten.

General conclusions and limits of the study: Compared with normal scalp, lesional scalp had higher clonality and more expanded CD8+ clones, particularly in alopecia totalis/universalis, a pattern that suggests antigenic drive. Many expanded lesional clones were found to persist in scalp and blood during tofacitinib treatment, and relapse after treatment cessation may be partly explained by this persistence. TCR sequences shared between patients were less clear than in mice, possibly partly because of HLA diversity in the patient population. Because the treated cohort was small and had just a single nonresponder, larger studies are needed to establish links between baseline CD8+ expansion and response. Unlike mouse skin, which is dominated by gammadelta T cells, normal human skin has resident alphabeta T cells that are also sequenced, and this complicates analysis of the scalp TCR repertoire. Tofacitinib significantly decreased scalp clonality and the number of expanded CD8+ clones among the top 100 scalp clones.

CDR1 and CDR2, looked up from the germline V gene, are SQVTM and ANQGSEA. V loses 0 bases, J loses 4 bases, and the germline ends lie 18 bases apart. From its cysteine to its phenylalanine, the CDR3 spans 16 amino acids. The entry retains the CDR3 DNA only, 48 bases that are in frame from base 1. With regard to this clone: Its specific antigen is unknown. Base qualities are missing; no much larger clone stands one base away.

Per the publication, the time point label means: four to five weeks on oral tofacitinib. This sample's treatment or condition label indicates: oral pan-JAK inhibitor, 5-10 mg twice daily. Peripheral blood and lesional scalp punch biopsies were obtained from patients with alopecia areata. After PBMCs were isolated by density centrifugation and stained for CD3, CD4 and CD8, a FACSAria was used to sort CD4+ and CD8+ T cells. The TCR was taken from a human donor with alopecia areata. The sample in question was CD8+ T cells sorted from blood, obtained at week 4, from a patient treated with tofacitinib. The V and J genes are TRBV29-1 and TRBJ1-2; a confident D gene designation cannot be given. The base sequence is TGCAGCGTTGAAGATGAGGGTATGCGGTTCGGCTATGGCTACACCTTC. Translation gives CSVEDEGMRFGYGYTF. Extended through the reference TRBV29-1 and TRBJ1-2 proteins, this CDR3 yields the full variable domain: SAVISQKPSRDICQRGTSLTIQCQVDSQVTMMFWYRQQPGQSLTLIATANQGSEATYESGFVIDKFPISRPNLTFSTLTVSNMSPEDSSIYLCSVEDEGMRFGYGYTFGSGTRLTVV.